Listed below are T cell receptor beta chains from one sample, sequenced in a study of PD-L1 blockade in urothelial cancer. Profiling relied on immunoSEQ multiplex PCR, and the TCRdb table lists in-frame clones only, not all of them. The sample has around 70,000 clones, 85% to 90% seen once. The sequenced sample was PBMCs, obtained around atezolizumab (anti-PD-L1) treatment. The receptors here all came from a man between 70 and 80 years old with urothelial cancer. The CDR3 runs from the conserved cysteine through the conserved F or W. Each record gives: D gene, V gene, J gene, clone size, CDR3 protein, CDR3 DNA. The D gene is left open where the match is weak. Part of the rows lack a size; the others show once, few, many or a class for expanded clones.

>-|TRBV5-6|TRBJ2-3|-
CASSWGRIGLGTQYF
TGTGCCAGCAGCTGGGGGCGTATCGGCCTGGGTACGCAGTATTTT
>TRBD1|TRBV28|TRBJ1-2|-
CASSSGTVPLNYGYTF
TGTGCCAGCAGTTCGGGGACAGTGCCTCTTAACTATGGCTACACCTTC
>-|TRBV18|TRBJ1-5|-
CASSPQDNQPQHF
TGTGCCAGCTCGCCCCAGGACAATCAGCCCCAGCATTTT
>-|TRBV7-8|TRBJ1-5|-
CASAQGDDQPQHF
TGTGCCAGTGCACAGGGAGATGATCAGCCCCAGCATTTT
>TRBD2|TRBV7-2|TRBJ2-3|-
CASSLAGGTDTQYF
TGTGCCAGCAGCTTAGCGGGAGGGACAGATACGCAGTATTTT
>-|TRBV16|TRBJ2-7|-
CASSQDRGVEQYF
TGTGCCAGCAGCCAGGACAGAGGTGTCGAGCAGTACTTC
>-|TRBV5-4|TRBJ2-7|-
CASSLAGSYEQYF
TGTGCCAGCAGCTTGGCAGGTTCCTACGAGCAGTACTTC
>-|TRBV7-9|TRBJ2-7|few
CASSSYRDTSYEQYF
TGTGCCAGCAGCTCCTACCGGGACACCTCCTACGAGCAGTACTTC
>-|TRBV5-4|TRBJ2-7|-
CASSYGSSSYEQYF
TGTGCCAGCAGCTACGGGAGCAGCTCCTACGAGCAGTACTTC
>-|TRBV6-6|TRBJ2-1|once
CASSYLSDEQFF
TGTGCCAGCAGTTACCTTAGCGATGAGCAGTTCTTC